The 13 T cell receptor beta chains presented below share a single source sample, sequenced in a study of early T cells in non-severe SARS-CoV-2 infection. TCRdb analysed the 5' RACE reads with MiXCR anew, one entry per CDR3 protein. This table has 25,000 or so distinct CDR3 sequences, about 2.9% appearing once. Input material: whole blood. Every receptor here comes from an adult who was a healthcare worker with PCR-confirmed SARS-CoV-2 infection or an uninfected control (not recorded which).

This clonotype was observed a handful of times. This chain uses TRBV7-2 with TRBJ1-1, with D maybe TRBD1 (6 bases). CDR1 SGHTA and CDR2 FQGNSA come from the germline V gene. The CDR3 runs to 16 residues. Trimming took off 1 base at V and 0 bases at J, with 12 bases between the two ends. The CDR3 reads CASSLGGGTLNTEAFF. The CDR3 DNA is TGTGCCAGCAGCTTAGGAGGGGGGACCTTGAACACTGAAGCTTTCTTT.

This clonotype was seen a handful of times. This sequence joins TRBV23-1 and TRBJ2-3, with D perhaps TRBD1 or TRBD2 (5 bases each). TRBV23-1 is recorded as an ORF, its role being uncertain. The CDR3 is 16 amino acids. V shed 0 bases and J shed 3 bases, with 13 bases lying between them. DNA for the CDR3: TGCGCCAGCAGTCAATCTGGCCGGGACCGTACAGATACGCAGTATTTT. Protein: CASSQSGRDRTDTQYF.

This clonotype was detected ten times or more. The chain carries TRBV24-1 and TRBJ2-3; D is possibly TRBD1 (6 bases). Germline CDR1 and CDR2: KGHDR and SFDVKD. This CDR3 is built from 16 residues. Trimming took off 3 bases at V and 3 bases at J, with 15 bases between the two ends. Here the CDR3 reads CATSDKQGLWTDTQYF. The CDR3 DNA sequence: TGTGCCACCAGTGATAAACAGGGCTTGTGGACAGATACGCAGTATTTT.

There are many counts of this clonotype. The rearrangement joins TRBV27 to TRBJ2-3, with 7 bases identical to TRBD2. With V trimmed by 7 bases and J by 0 bases, 13 bases remained unmatched. Germline CDR1 and CDR2: MNHEY and SMNVEV (reference sequence). The CDR3 totals 17 residues. The DNA of the CDR3 is TGTGCCAGCACCGTAAGGGGCGGGGGACCTAGCACAGATACGCAGTATTTT. It specifies CASTVRGGGPSTDTQYF.

This clonotype has ten or more counts. The chain is built from TRBV12-3 or TRBV12-4 and TRBJ2-2, with TRBD2 identical over 16 bases. V trimming: 6 bases; J trimming: 4 bases; junction bases outside the gene matches: 5. This CDR3 region has 17 residues. In DNA form, the CDR3 reads TGTGCCAGCAGGCCCGGGACTAGCGGGGGGGTCACCGGGGAGCTGTTTTTT. Its protein is CASRPGTSGGVTGELFF.

This clonotype was counted many times. V and J are TRBV4-1 and TRBJ2-7; tentative D call: TRBD2 (5 bases). The CDR3 loop spans 13 amino acids. Germline CDR1 and CDR2: MGHRA and YSYEKL. Between the trimmed V and J ends, which lost 0 bases and 6 bases, there was a span of 9 bases. The DNA of the CDR3 is TGCGCCAGCAGCCAAGATGAGGGATTCGAGCAGTACGTC. Translated, it gives CASSQDEGFEQYV.

This clonotype has at least ten counts. The V and J genes are TRBV10-3 and TRBJ2-5; tentatively, D is TRBD1 (7 bases). Germline V gene sequence: CDR1 ENHRY, CDR2 SYGVKD. Trimming cost V 10 bases and J 2 bases, with 17 bases left between them. CDR3 size: 14 residues. The CDR3, as DNA: TGTGCCACGCGGGACAGCGAGGGACAAGAGACCCAGTACTTC. Translation: CATRDSEGQETQYF.

This clonotype has at least ten counts. V and J are TRBV6-6 and TRBJ2-5; no reliable D call. The germline V and J ends were trimmed by 5 bases and 1 base, with 17 bases remaining between them. Germline values: CDR1 MNHNY, CDR2 SVGAGI (reference sequence). The CDR3 is 16 residues long. The CDR3, as DNA: TGTGCCAGCAGTCCGGTTATTTCGCCACGCCAAGAGACCCAGTACTTC. It translates to CASSPVISPRQETQYF.

This clonotype occurred many times. V and J are TRBV3-1 and TRBJ1-6, with D hard to call. Germline V lookup: CDR1 LGHDT, CDR2 YNNKEL (reference sequence). Trimming cost V 3 bases and J 6 bases, with 9 bases left between them. The CDR3 spans 14 residues. CDR3 in amino acids: CASSQVRGNSPLHF. The CDR3 DNA sequence: TGTGCCAGCAGCCAGGTTCGGGGTAATTCACCCCTCCACTTT.

This clonotype was counted ten times or more. The gene calls are TRBV28 and TRBJ1-5, with 9 bases lining up with TRBD1. There are 15 residues in the CDR3. Unmatched junction bases numbered 10, after V lost 6 bases and J lost 7 bases. The germline gives CDR1 MDHEN, CDR2 SYDVKM. The CDR3 DNA reads TGTGCCAGCAGCCCAGGACAGGGGATAGGGCAGCCCCAGCATTTT. This gives the protein CASSPGQGIGQPQHF.

Many counts were recorded for this clonotype. The chain employs TRBV3-1 and TRBJ2-7; D uncertain. The V end was cut by 1 base, the J end by 1 base, with 8 bases between. This CDR3 region has 14 residues. Germline loops: CDR1 LGHDT, CDR2 YNNKEL (reference sequence). CDR3 sequence: CASSQGTVSYEQYV. The CDR3, as DNA: TGTGCCAGCAGCCAAGGCACAGTTTCCTACGAGCAGTACGTC.

The chain combines TRBV11-1 with TRBJ2-1; D gene unclear. Trimming removed 5 bases at V and 6 bases at J, with 8 bases between. Germline values: CDR1 SGHAT, CDR2 FQDESV (reference sequence). The CDR3 is 12 amino acids. CDR3 residues: CASSLFPNEQFF. The CDR3 DNA is TGTGCCAGCAGCCTCTTCCCCAATGAGCAGTTCTTC.

About this clonotype: A much more abundant neighbour one base away suggests this may be a read error. This rearrangement joins TRBV6-6 to TRBJ2-7; D is possibly TRBD2 (6 bases). CDR3 length: 15 amino acids. Per germline, CDR1 MNHNY and CDR2 SVGAGI (reference sequence). CDR3 sequence reads: CVTRTGGPSSYEQYV. CDR3 nucleotide sequence: TGTGTCACCAGAACCGGGGGTCCAAGCTCCTACGAGCAGTACGTC.